Below are 10 T cell receptor beta chains sequenced from a single sample in a study of OX40 agonist ivuxolimab in advanced cancers. Measured with immunoSEQ multiplex PCR; TCRdb has only the in-frame clones, and not every one. The sample has 80,000 to 95,000 clones, roughly 93% seen once. The specimen comprised CD4+ or CD8+ T cells sorted from blood, sampled in a trial of the OX40 agonist ivuxolimab. All receptors derive from an adult with an advanced solid tumor such as melanoma, head and neck, liver or kidney cancer.

The chain recombines TRBV11-3 with TRBJ1-5; TRBD1 is a possible D gene (5 bases). Trimming pared 4 bases from V and 2 bases from J, leaving 15 bases between. This CDR3 has 16 residues. Germline V gives CDR1 SGHNT, CDR2 YENEEA. CDR3 sequence: CASSSHRGNCNQPQHF. CDR3 sequence (DNA): TGTGCCAGCAGCTCCCACCGGGGCAATTGCAATCAGCCCCAGCATTTT.

The V and J genes are TRBV5-1 and TRBJ2-7; TRBD2 aligns across 12 bases. The germline gives CDR1 SGHRS, CDR2 YFSETQ. This CDR3 has 19 amino acids. Losses at the gene ends were 0 bases for V and 5 bases for J; bases not matched to a gene: 15. Here the CDR3 reads CASSLAQTSGSYAADEQYF. The CDR3, as DNA: TGCGCCAGCAGCTTGGCGCAGACTAGCGGGAGCTACGCGGCGGACGAGCAGTACTTC.

This sequence joins TRBV11-1 and TRBJ2-7, with 7 bases lining up with TRBD1. V lost 3 bases to trimming and J lost 1 base; unmatched junction nucleotides: 18. Germline V gives CDR1 SGHAT, CDR2 FQDESV (reference sequence). The CDR3 covers 19 residues. This chain's CDR3 is CASSFLKDRDSHPSYEQYF. The CDR3, as DNA: TGTGCCAGCAGCTTTCTCAAAGACCGGGACAGTCATCCTTCCTACGAGCAGTACTTC.

The chain combines TRBV5-6 with TRBJ2-7; 7 nucleotides agree with TRBD2. The CDR3 runs 15 residues. CDR1 is SGHDT and CDR2 is YYEEEE in the germline V gene. The V gene end was trimmed by 4 bases and the J gene end by 1 base; junction bases not matched to a gene: 8. CDR3 nucleotide sequence: TGTGCCAGCAGCCTGTGGGGGGGTGGTTCCTACGAGCAGTACTTC. Translated, it gives CASSLWGGGSYEQYF. The variable domain in full, completed from reference TRBV5-6 and TRBJ2-7, reads DAGVTQSPTHLIKTRGQQVTLRCSPKSGHDTVSWYQQALGQGPQFIFQYYEEEERQRGNFPDRFSGHQFPNYSSELNVNALLLGDSALYLCASSLWGGGSYEQYFGPGTRLTVT.

The rearrangement joins TRBV7-2 to TRBJ2-7; D perhaps matches TRBD2 (6 bases). The CDR3 totals 14 residues. Germline CDR1 reads SGHTA; CDR2 reads FQGNSA. V lost 6 bases, J lost 7 bases, and 19 bases lay in between. The CDR3 spells CASSSGLSNGEQYF. The DNA of the CDR3 is TGTGCCAGCAGTTCGGGACTCTCGAACGGGGAGCAGTACTTC.

The DNA of the CDR3 is TGTGCCAGCAGTGAGCGGACAGGGGCCCATGAGCAGTTCTTC. The encoded protein is CASSERTGAHEQFF. The genes are TRBV2 and TRBJ2-1; 9 positions agree with TRBD1. Germline V gene sequence: CDR1 SNHLY, CDR2 FYNNEI. The V gene end was trimmed by 3 bases and the J gene end by 8 bases; junction bases not matched to a gene: 5. The CDR3 runs to 14 residues.

The chain carries TRBV7-8 and TRBJ2-7; D may be TRBD1 or TRBD2 (5 bases each). V lost 5 bases to trimming and J lost 3 bases, with 11 bases between them. This CDR3 region has 13 residues. The V gene's germline CDR1 is SGHVS and CDR2 FQNEAQ. The CDR3 sequence: CASSPSGGYEQYF. Written as DNA, the CDR3 is TGTGCCAGCAGCCCCAGTGGGGGCTACGAGCAGTACTTC.

CDR3 protein: CASTEGLAGFEQFF. CDR3 nucleotide sequence: TGTGCCAGCACGGAAGGACTAGCGGGGTTTGAGCAGTTCTTC. This chain uses TRBV28 with TRBJ2-1; 12 nucleotides align to TRBD2. In germline, CDR1 is MDHEN, CDR2 SYDVKM. The trim removed 7 bases at V and 9 bases at J, leaving 7 bases unmatched. This CDR3 is built from 14 residues. Together with reference TRBV28 and TRBJ2-1, the CDR3 gives the full variable domain: DVKVTQSSRYLVKRTGEKVFLECVQDMDHENMFWYRQDPGLGLRLIYFSYDVKMKEKGDIPEGYSVSREKKERFSLILESASTNQTSMYLCASTEGLAGFEQFFGPGTRLTVL.

This chain links TRBV18 with TRBJ2-5; no reliable D call. Germline V gene lookup returns CDR1 KGHSH and CDR2 LQKENI. The V end lost 3 bases, the J end lost 5 bases, and 4 bases lay between the germline ends. CDR3 length equals 11 residues. CDR3 residues: CASSPAETQYF. CDR3 nucleotide sequence: TGTGCCAGCTCACCCGCGGAGACCCAGTACTTC.

This chain links TRBV4-3 with TRBJ2-1, with TRBD2 matching 14 bases. After removal of 3 bases from V and 13 bases from J, the junction contained 5 bases not matched to a gene. The CDR3 sequence is 14 residues long. Per germline, CDR1 LGHNA and CDR2 YSLEER. The CDR3: CASSQGGTSGSQFF. In nucleotides, the CDR3 is TGCGCCAGCAGCCAGGGAGGGACTAGCGGGAGTCAGTTCTTC.